One T cell receptor beta chain is described in this entry. The sample belongs to a study of blood T cell repertoires in COVID-19. At the level of the study: The United States, Italy and Spain supplied acute and convalescent COVID-19 samples. The analysed material was cDNA or gDNA that came from T cells, B-cell-depleted T cells, or PBMCs.

This CDR3 is built from 15 residues. Germline CDR1 is SGDLS and CDR2 is YYNGEE. V was shortened by 0 bases and J by 7 bases, with 11 bases between the two germline ends. Recruitment covered under 25 US areas and drew participants whose ages spanned about 18 to 90 years. Recovered status applied to Cohort 3 donors who had two consecutive negative PCRs. It also applied to those with clearance or with symptom resolution. Assay: immunoSEQ multiplex PCR; the TCRdb copy retains only in-frame clones and omits some. The table shows roughly 200,000 clones, with 88% occurring only once. The receptor was derived from a woman in her 30s who had recovered from COVID-19. The sequencing input was PBMCs or T cells enriched from blood (not recorded which). The chain uses TRBV9 and TRBJ1-6, with a weak D call TRBD1 (6 bases). CDR3: CASSVGGRGNSPLHF. In DNA form, the CDR3 reads TGTGCCAGCAGCGTAGGTGGCAGGGGAAATTCACCCCTCCACTTT.